This T cell receptor (beta chain) was found in a study of identical twins. Whole-study findings and limits: High-abundance cord blood beta clonotypes had fewer insertions; memory repertoires showed none. Modelling underestimated the level of out-of-frame TCR alpha sharing observed in monozygotic twins.

Germline loops: CDR1 SQVTM, CDR2 ANQGSEA. The CDR3 covers 15 residues. Trimming removed 6 bases from V and 3 bases from J; junction bases left unmatched: 11. Comment on this clonotype: Its cognate antigen is unknown.

No donor was unhealthy or non-Caucasian. A universal primer site arose from template switching, and cDNA bore unique molecular identifiers. TCRdb processed the 5' RACE reads anew with MiXCR; each CDR3 protein has one entry. The sample contains 1.5 million or so distinct CDR3 sequences, about 31% of which appear only once. Sequences were obtained from cord blood. This sequence originates from a newborn girl in good health. The genes are TRBV29-1 and TRBJ2-7; TRBD1 matches 10 bases. The CDR3 region has the DNA TGCAGCGTCTTGGCCCGGGACAGGGGTATCTACGAGCAGTACTTC. Its protein product is CSVLARDRGIYEQYF.